Sequencing of this TCR beta chain was carried out in a study of blood T cell repertoires in COVID-19. Some clones are missing from TCRdb's copy, which holds only in-frame ones; the method was immunoSEQ multiplex PCR. The repertoire holds around 250,000 clones, with 75% to 85% as singletons. V lost 8 bases and J lost 6; bases outside the gene matches: 7. This CDR3 region has 13 residues. CDR1 and CDR2 from the germline V gene are MDHEN and SYDVKM. This clone was seen more than once but under ten times. The clonotype was recovered from a man aged 50 to 59 with active or convalescent COVID-19. The sample consisted of peripheral blood. The V call is TRBV28, the J call TRBJ1-5; 7 nucleotides match TRBD1. CDR3 nucleotides: TGTGCCAGCGGAAGCAACAGGGGTCAGCCCCAGCATTTT. This encodes CASGSNRGQPQHF.